These T cell receptor beta chains were read from a single sample in a study of blood T cell repertoires in COVID-19. Sequencing was performed with immunoSEQ multiplex PCR; in TCRdb, only in-frame clones are kept and a portion is missing. The sample carries 200,000 to 300,000 clones, roughly 82% recorded once. Material for sequencing was peripheral blood. The origin of the receptors is a man aged 40-49 years who had recovered from COVID-19. CDR3s include the opening cysteine and the closing phenylalanine or tryptophan. A D gene is named only where the DNA matches it firmly. The size of a clone is reported for some rows only, either as once, few or many, or as a class for expanded clones.

>TRBJ2-5|once|TRBD2|TRBV7-8
CASSSRGGTSDQETQYF
TGTGCCAGCAGCTCACGAGGCGGGACTAGCGACCAAGAGACCCAGTACTTC
>TRBJ2-7|NA|TRBD2|TRBV20-1
CSASSSGTYEQYF
TGCAGTGCTAGTTCTAGCGGGACCTACGAGCAGTACTTC
>TRBJ1-1|NA|NA|TRBV27
CASSLSRPGDTEAFF
TGTGCCAGCAGTTTATCCCGACCAGGGGACACTGAAGCTTTCTTT
>TRBJ2-5|once|NA|TRBV5-1
CASSSNYGETQYF
TGCGCCAGCAGCTCCAATTACGGGGAGACCCAGTACTTC
>TRBJ2-7|NA|TRBD1|TRBV30
CAWSETYPGTGGSEQYF
TGTGCCTGGAGTGAAACTTACCCCGGGACAGGGGGCTCCGAGCAGTACTTC
>TRBJ1-1|NA|TRBD1|TRBV6-2/TRBV6-3
CASSDRDTEAFF
TGTGCCAGCAGTGACAGGGACACTGAAGCTTTCTTT
>TRBJ2-7|NA|TRBD1|TRBV12-5
CASGLSVAGGRYEQYF
TGTGCTAGTGGTTTGTCTGTGGCAGGGGGCCGCTACGAGCAGTACTTC
>TRBJ2-1|NA|TRBD1|TRBV10-3
CAISESGQGASSYNEQFF
TGTGCCATCAGTGAGTCCGGACAGGGGGCAAGCTCCTACAATGAGCAGTTCTTC
>TRBJ1-2|NA|TRBD1|TRBV19
CASSIGRDRGYYTF
TGTGCCAGTAGTATAGGACGGGACAGGGGGTACTACACCTTC
>TRBJ2-5|NA|TRBD1|TRBV6-5
CASLSRDRGLGTQYF
TGTGCCAGCCTAAGCAGGGACAGGGGGCTAGGGACCCAGTACTTC
>TRBJ2-1|few|TRBD1|TRBV11-2
CASSLERDRGREQFF
TGTGCCAGCAGCTTAGAACGGGACAGGGGCCGGGAGCAGTTCTTC
>TRBJ2-7|NA|TRBD1|TRBV4-3
CASSRAQGQGLTYEQYF
TGCGCCAGCAGCCGAGCCCAGGGACAGGGCCTTACCTACGAGCAGTACTTC
>TRBJ2-7|NA|TRBD2|TRBV27
CASSPRLAGGREQYF
TGTGCCAGCAGTCCGCGACTAGCGGGAGGGAGGGAGCAGTACTTC
>TRBJ1-2|once|TRBD1|TRBV6-5
CASYRGPNYGYTF
TGTGCCAGTTACAGGGGACCTAACTATGGCTACACCTTC
>TRBJ1-1|NA|NA|TRBV19
CASSSDRENTEAFF
TGTGCCAGTAGTTCGGACAGAGAGAACACTGAAGCTTTCTTT
>TRBJ2-2|NA|NA|TRBV5-1
CASSVAGVGTGELFF
TGCGCCAGCAGCGTGGCAGGGGTTGGCACCGGGGAGCTGTTTTTT
>TRBJ2-1|NA|TRBD2|TRBV5-1
CASSLRWSGGAPDNEQFF
TGCGCCAGCAGCTTGCGTTGGAGCGGGGGGGCCCCGGATAATGAGCAGTTCTTC
>TRBJ2-3|NA|TRBD1|TRBV29-1
CSVEAQGALLPDTQYF
TGCAGCGTTGAAGCACAGGGGGCACTTCTCCCAGATACGCAGTATTTT
>TRBJ2-1|NA|TRBD2|TRBV7-2
CASRLAGSSYNEQFF
TGTGCCAGCAGACTAGCGGGTAGCTCCTACAATGAGCAGTTCTTC
>TRBJ1-2|NA|TRBD1|TRBV27
CASSLGQGGYGYTF
TGTGCCAGCAGTTTGGGACAGGGGGGCTATGGCTACACCTTC
>TRBJ1-2|once|TRBD1|TRBV5-1
CASSFGSQGAVYGYTF
TGCGCCAGCAGCTTCGGATCACAGGGGGCCGTCTATGGCTACACCTTC
>TRBJ2-3|NA|TRBD2|TRBV4-1
CASSQEGLAGGTDTQYF
TGCGCCAGCAGCCAAGAGGGACTAGCGGGGGGCACAGATACGCAGTATTTT
>TRBJ1-2|NA|NA|TRBV29-1
CSVEVGVNYGYTF
TGCAGCGTTGAAGTCGGGGTTAACTATGGCTACACCTTC
>TRBJ1-6|NA|NA|TRBV11-3
CASSFHGGNSPLHF
TGTGCCAGCAGCTTCCACGGGGGAAATTCACCCCTCCACTTT
>TRBJ2-7|NA|NA|TRBV6-5
CASSYRRIMYF
TGTGCCAGCAGTTATAGGCGGATCATGTACTTC
>TRBJ2-7|NA|TRBD1|TRBV28
CASSSPGTGDREQYF
TGTGCCAGCAGTTCCCCCGGGACAGGGGATCGCGAGCAGTACTTC
>TRBJ1-6|NA|NA|TRBV12-3/TRBV12-4
CASSLNRNSPLHF
TGTGCCAGCAGTTTAAACAGAAATTCACCCCTCCACTTT
>TRBJ2-3|NA|TRBD2|TRBV7-2
CASSRAATLAGGPDTQYF
TGTGCCAGCAGCCGGGCGGCAACTCTAGCGGGAGGGCCGGATACGCAGTATTTT
>TRBJ1-1|NA|TRBD1|TRBV7-9
CASSQTGFTEAFF
TGTGCCAGCAGCCAGACAGGGTTCACTGAAGCTTTCTTT
>TRBJ2-1|NA|NA|TRBV4-3
CASSQDAAGKVYNEQFF
TGCGCCAGCAGCCAAGATGCGGCGGGGAAGGTCTACAATGAGCAGTTCTTC
>TRBJ1-5|NA|NA|TRBV7-9
CASSRGAQPQHF
TGTGCCAGCTCTCGGGGGGCCCAGCCCCAGCATTTT
>TRBJ2-7|NA|TRBD1|TRBV4-1
CASSPGQGADYEQYF
TGCGCCAGCAGCCCAGGACAGGGGGCTGACTACGAGCAGTACTTC